This record covers a single T cell receptor (beta chain). Antigen unknown. CD45RO-negative cells were positively selected for CCR7, leaving out terminally differentiated effector memory CD45RA+ cells. This CDR3 spans 13 amino acids. V lost 8 bases, J lost 5 bases, and 1 base stayed unmatched. Germline lookup yields CDR1 LNHDA and CDR2 SQIVND (reference sequence). Libraries were prepared by immunoSEQ multiplex PCR; TCRdb keeps only in-frame clonotypes and omits some of them. Of about 1,900,000 clones detected, about 95% appear once; the ten largest clones hold more than 0.95%. The data stem from a study of shared clonotypes between healthy human individuals. Overall study: Three CD4 naive, three CD4 memory, two CD8 naive and one CD8 memory plate were used per donor. Points from the study as a whole: The authors expected sequencing depth to affect clonotype sharing among donors.

This rearrangement joins TRBV19 to TRBJ1-6, with 9 bases matching TRBD1. Source material: naive CD8+ T cells sorted from blood. The source is a man between 18 and 35 years old in good health. CDR3 residues: CASGDRDNSPLHF. The CDR3 region has the DNA TGTGCCAGTGGGGACAGGGATAATTCACCCCTCCACTTT.